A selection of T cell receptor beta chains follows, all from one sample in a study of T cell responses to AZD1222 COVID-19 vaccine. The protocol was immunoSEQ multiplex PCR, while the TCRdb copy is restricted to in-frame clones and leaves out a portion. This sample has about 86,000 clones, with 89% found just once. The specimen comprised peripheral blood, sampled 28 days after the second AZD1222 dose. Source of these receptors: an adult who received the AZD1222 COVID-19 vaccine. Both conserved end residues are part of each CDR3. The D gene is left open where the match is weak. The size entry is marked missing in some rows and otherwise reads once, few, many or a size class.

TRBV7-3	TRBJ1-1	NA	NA	CASSLGSEGKNTEAFF	TGTGCCAGCAGCTTAGGATCGGAGGGAAAGAACACTGAAGCTTTCTTT
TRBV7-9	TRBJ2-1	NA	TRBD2	CANSFLAGGRDEQFF	TGTGCCAACAGCTTTTTAGCGGGGGGCCGGGATGAGCAGTTCTTC
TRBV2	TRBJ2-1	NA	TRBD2	CASSESLAGGGEQFF	TGTGCCAGCAGTGAATCGCTAGCGGGGGGTGGTGAGCAGTTCTTC
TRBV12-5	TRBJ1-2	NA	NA	CASGFGGVGLYGYTF	TGTGCTAGTGGTTTTGGCGGAGTCGGCCTCTATGGCTACACCTTC
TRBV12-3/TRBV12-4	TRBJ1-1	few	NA	CASSLPRGTEAFF	TGTGCCAGCAGTTTGCCCAGGGGCACTGAAGCTTTCTTT
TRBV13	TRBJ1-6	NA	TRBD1	CASSLQGATYNSPLHF	TGTGCCAGCAGCTTACAGGGGGCCACCTATAATTCACCCCTCCACTTT
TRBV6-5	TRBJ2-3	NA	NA	CASRIDREGPDTQYF	TGTGCCAGCAGAATAGACAGGGAGGGGCCAGATACGCAGTATTTT
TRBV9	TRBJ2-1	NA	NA	CASSVGVPSYNEQFF	TGTGCCAGCAGCGTAGGCGTCCCCTCCTACAATGAGCAGTTCTTC
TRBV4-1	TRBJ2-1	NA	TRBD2	CASTSSGGLLMGEQFF	TGCGCCAGCACCTCTAGCGGGGGGCTACTGATGGGTGAGCAGTTCTTC
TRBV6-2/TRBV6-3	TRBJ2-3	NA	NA	CASSYSITSGESTDTQYF	TGTGCCAGCAGTTACTCGATCACGTCAGGCGAAAGCACAGATACGCAGTATTTT
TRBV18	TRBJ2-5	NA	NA	CASSQNPGDQETQYF	TGTGCCAGCTCACAGAACCCGGGGGACCAAGAGACCCAGTACTTC
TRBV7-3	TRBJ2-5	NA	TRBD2	CASSPSGGGETQYF	TGTGCCAGCAGCCCTAGCGGGGGTGGTGAGACCCAGTACTTC
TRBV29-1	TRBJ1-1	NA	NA	CSVVGVWRAFF	TGCAGCGTTGTGGGGGTCTGGAGAGCTTTCTTT
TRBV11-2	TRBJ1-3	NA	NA	CASSLGFGYGVSYGNTIYF	TGTGCCAGCAGCTTAGGGTTCGGGTACGGAGTGTCTTATGGAAACACCATATATTTT
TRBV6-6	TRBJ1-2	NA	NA	CASSPHYGYTF	TGTGCCAGCAGTCCACATTATGGCTACACCTTC
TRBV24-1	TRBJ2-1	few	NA	CATSGTMRDNEQFF	TGTGCCACCAGTGGGACTATGCGAGACAATGAGCAGTTCTTC
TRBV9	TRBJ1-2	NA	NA	CASSVGPNLGNGYTF	TGTGCCAGCAGCGTAGGCCCCAACTTGGGCAATGGCTACACCTTC
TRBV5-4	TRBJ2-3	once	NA	CASSFGRVAGTDTQYF	TGTGCCAGCAGCTTCGGTCGAGTAGCCGGCACAGATACGCAGTATTTT
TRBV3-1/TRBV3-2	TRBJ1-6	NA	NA	CASSQGANSPLHF	TGTGCCAGCAGCCAGGGCGCGAATTCACCCCTCCACTTT
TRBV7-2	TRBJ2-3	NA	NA	CASSLGSGLVAGTQYF	TGTGCCAGCAGCTTGGGCTCGGGTTTGGTGGCGGGTACGCAGTATTTT
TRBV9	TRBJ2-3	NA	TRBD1	CASSPTGSDTQYF	TGTGCCAGCAGCCCGACAGGGTCAGATACGCAGTATTTT
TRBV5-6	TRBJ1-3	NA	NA	CASGLGSSGNTIYF	TGTGCCAGCGGACTGGGGAGCTCTGGAAACACCATATATTTT
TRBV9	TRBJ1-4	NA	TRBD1	CASSVGDRGFNEKLFF	TGTGCCAGCAGCGTAGGGGACAGGGGGTTTAATGAAAAACTGTTTTTT
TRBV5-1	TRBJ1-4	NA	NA	CASTEQGPATNEKLFF	TGCGCCAGCACCGAACAGGGCCCGGCAACTAATGAAAAACTGTTTTTT